The entry that follows covers one T cell receptor beta chain sequence. The sample is drawn from a study of control samples from healthy donors and cancer patients. Germline values: CDR1 MNHNS, CDR2 SASEGT. The V end lost 0 bases, the J end lost 2 bases, and 16 bases lay between the germline ends. This CDR3 comprises 17 residues. Produced via immunoSEQ multiplex PCR; TCRdb's table is partial and in-frame only. Of 100,000 to 150,000 clones listed, roughly 84% are singletons. Sequencing was done on a sample of blood. This chain uses TRBV6-1 with TRBJ2-5, with D perhaps TRBD2 (5 bases). The TCR sequence derives from a man between 45 and 60 years old in good health. The CDR3 is CASSEARRGQVQETQYF. The CDR3 nucleotides read TGTGCCAGCAGTGAAGCGAGAAGAGGGCAGGTACAAGAGACCCAGTACTTC.